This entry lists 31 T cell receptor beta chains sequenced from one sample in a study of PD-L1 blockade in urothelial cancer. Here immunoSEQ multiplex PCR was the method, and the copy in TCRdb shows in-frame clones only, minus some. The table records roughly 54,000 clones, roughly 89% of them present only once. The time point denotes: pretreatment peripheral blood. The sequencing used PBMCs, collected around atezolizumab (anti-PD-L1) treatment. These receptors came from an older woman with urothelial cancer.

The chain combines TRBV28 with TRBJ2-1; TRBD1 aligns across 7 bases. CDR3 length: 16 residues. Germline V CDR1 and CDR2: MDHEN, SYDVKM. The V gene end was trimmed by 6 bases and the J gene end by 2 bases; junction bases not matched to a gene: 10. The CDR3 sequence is CASRTLPGGAYNEQFF. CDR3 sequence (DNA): TGTGCCAGCAGAACCCTCCCAGGGGGAGCCTACAATGAGCAGTTCTTC.

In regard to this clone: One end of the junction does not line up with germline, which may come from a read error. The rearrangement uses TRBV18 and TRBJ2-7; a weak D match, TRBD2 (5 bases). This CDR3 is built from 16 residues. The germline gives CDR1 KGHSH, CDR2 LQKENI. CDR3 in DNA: TGTGCCAGCTCGCCACCCTCGGGGTTCTCGATGGGGGAGCAGTACTTC. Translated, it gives CASSPPSGFSMGEQYF.

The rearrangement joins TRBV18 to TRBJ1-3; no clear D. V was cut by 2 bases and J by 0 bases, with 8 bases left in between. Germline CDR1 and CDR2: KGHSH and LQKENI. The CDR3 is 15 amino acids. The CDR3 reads CASSPIGSSGNTIYF. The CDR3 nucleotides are TGTGCCAGCTCACCAATCGGGAGCTCTGGAAACACCATATATTTT.

The CDR3 sequence: CASSLSGSSGNTIYF. In DNA, the CDR3 is TGCGCCAGCAGCTTAAGTGGGAGCTCTGGAAACACCATATATTTT. The chain uses TRBV5-1 and TRBJ1-3, with D unclear. The ends were cut back, 2 bases at V and 0 bases at J, with 9 bases in the middle. CDR3 size: 15 residues. The germline V gene encodes CDR1 SGHRS and CDR2 YFSETQ.

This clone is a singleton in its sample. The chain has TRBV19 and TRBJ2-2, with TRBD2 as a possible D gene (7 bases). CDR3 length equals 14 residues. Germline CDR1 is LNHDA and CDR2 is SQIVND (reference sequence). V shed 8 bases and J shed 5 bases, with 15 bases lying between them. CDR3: CASGEGTRTGELFF. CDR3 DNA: TGTGCCAGTGGGGAGGGGACAAGAACCGGGGAGCTGTTTTTT. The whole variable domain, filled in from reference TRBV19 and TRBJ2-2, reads DGGITQSPKYLFRKEGQNVTLSCEQNLNHDAMYWYRQDPGQGLRLIYYSQIVNDFQKGDIAEGYSVSREKKESFPLTVTSAQKNPTAFYLCASGEGTRTGELFFGEGSRLTVL.

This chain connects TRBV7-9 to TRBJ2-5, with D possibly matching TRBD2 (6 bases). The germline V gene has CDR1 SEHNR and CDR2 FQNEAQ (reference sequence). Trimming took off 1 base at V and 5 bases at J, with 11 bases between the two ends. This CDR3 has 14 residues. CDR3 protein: CASSLGQAGETQYF. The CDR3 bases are TGTGCCAGCAGCTTAGGGCAGGCGGGGGAGACCCAGTACTTC.

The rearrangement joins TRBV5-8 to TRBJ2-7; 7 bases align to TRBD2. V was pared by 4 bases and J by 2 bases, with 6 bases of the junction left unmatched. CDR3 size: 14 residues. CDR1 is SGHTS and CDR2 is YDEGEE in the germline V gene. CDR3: CASSIRTRTYEQYF. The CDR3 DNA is TGTGCCAGCAGCATACGGACTAGAACCTACGAGCAGTACTTC.

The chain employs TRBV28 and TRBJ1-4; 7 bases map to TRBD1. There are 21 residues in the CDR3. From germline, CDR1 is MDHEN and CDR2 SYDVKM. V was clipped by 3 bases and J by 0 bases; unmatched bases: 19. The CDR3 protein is CASSFFSTGPGKFATNEKLFF. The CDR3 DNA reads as TGTGCCAGCAGTTTCTTTTCGACAGGGCCAGGGAAATTTGCAACTAATGAAAAACTGTTTTTT.

CDR3 protein: CAISTKLAGEQETQYF. Written as DNA, the CDR3 is TGTGCCATCAGTACGAAACTAGCGGGGGAGCAAGAGACCCAGTACTTC. The rearrangement joins TRBV10-3 to TRBJ2-5, with 11 bases that match TRBD2. With V trimmed by 5 bases and J by 2 bases, 7 bases remained unmatched. Germline values: CDR1 ENHRY, CDR2 SYGVKD. The CDR3 totals 16 residues.

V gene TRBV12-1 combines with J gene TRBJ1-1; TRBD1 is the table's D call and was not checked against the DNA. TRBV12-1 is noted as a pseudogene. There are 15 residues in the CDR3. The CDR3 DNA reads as TGTGCCAGCAGCTTTGCCGGACAGACGAACACTGAAGCTTTCTTT. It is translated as CASSFAGQTNTEAFF.

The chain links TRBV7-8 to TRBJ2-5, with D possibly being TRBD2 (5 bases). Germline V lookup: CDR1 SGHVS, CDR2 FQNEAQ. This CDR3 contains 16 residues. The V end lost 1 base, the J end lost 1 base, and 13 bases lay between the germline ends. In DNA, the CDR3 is TGTGCCAGCAGCTTAGGTGCGGGCTGGGTCCAAGAGACCCAGTACTTC. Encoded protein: CASSLGAGWVQETQYF.

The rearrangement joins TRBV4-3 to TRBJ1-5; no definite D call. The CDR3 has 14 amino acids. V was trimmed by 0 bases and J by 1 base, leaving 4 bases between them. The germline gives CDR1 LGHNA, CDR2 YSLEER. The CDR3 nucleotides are TGCGCCAGCAGCCAAGATATAAGCAATCAGCCCCAGCATTTT. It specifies CASSQDISNQPQHF.

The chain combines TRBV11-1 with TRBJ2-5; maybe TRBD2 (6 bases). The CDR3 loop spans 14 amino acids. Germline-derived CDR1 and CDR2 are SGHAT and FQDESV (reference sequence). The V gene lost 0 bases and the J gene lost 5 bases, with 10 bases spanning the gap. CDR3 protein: CASSLAIGGETQYF. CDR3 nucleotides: TGTGCCAGCAGCTTAGCTATTGGGGGGGAGACCCAGTACTTC.

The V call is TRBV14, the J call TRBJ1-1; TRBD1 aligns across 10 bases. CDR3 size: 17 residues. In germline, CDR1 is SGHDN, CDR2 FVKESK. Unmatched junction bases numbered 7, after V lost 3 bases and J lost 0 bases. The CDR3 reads CASSQRTGGIMNTEAFF. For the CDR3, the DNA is TGTGCCAGCAGCCAGCGGACAGGGGGAATCATGAACACTGAAGCTTTCTTT.

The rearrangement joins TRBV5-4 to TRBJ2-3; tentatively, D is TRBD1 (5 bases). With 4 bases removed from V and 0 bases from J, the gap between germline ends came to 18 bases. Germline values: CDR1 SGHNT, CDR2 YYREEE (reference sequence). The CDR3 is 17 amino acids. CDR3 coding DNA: TGTGCCAGCAGCGCAGACAGTGGTTGGTCTAGCACAGATACGCAGTATTTT. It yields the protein CASSADSGWSSTDTQYF. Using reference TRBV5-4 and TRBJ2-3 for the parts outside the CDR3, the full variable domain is ETGVTQSPTHLIKTRGQQVTLRCSSQSGHNTVSWYQQALGQGPQFIFQYYREEENGRGNFPPRFSGLQFPNYSSELNVNALELDDSALYLCASSADSGWSSTDTQYFGPGTRLTVL.

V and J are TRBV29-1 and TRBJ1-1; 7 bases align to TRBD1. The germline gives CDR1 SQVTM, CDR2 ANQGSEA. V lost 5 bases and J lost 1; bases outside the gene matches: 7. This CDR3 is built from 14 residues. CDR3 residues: CSVRGTAQNTEAFF. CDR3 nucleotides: TGCAGCGTTAGAGGGACAGCCCAGAACACTGAAGCTTTCTTT.

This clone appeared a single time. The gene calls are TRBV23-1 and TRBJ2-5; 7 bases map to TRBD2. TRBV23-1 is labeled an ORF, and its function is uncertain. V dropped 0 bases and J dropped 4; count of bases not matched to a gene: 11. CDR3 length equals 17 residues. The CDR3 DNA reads TGCGCCAGCAGTCAATCGCCGCGGGCAGGGAGGGGAGAGACCCAGTACTTC. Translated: CASSQSPRAGRGETQYF.

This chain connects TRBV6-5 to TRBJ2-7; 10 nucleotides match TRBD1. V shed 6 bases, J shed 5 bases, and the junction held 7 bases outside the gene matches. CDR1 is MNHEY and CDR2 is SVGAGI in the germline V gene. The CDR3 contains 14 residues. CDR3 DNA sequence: TGTGCCAGCAGCCCCGACAGGGGGCGAAACGAGCAGTACTTC. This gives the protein CASSPDRGRNEQYF.

The DNA for the CDR3 is TGTGCCAGCAGTGTCCCTAGTAGCGGCGACGGGTTGGGCGAGCAGTACTTC. It is translated as CASSVPSSGDGLGEQYF. The chain links TRBV2 to TRBJ2-7; the D gene is possibly TRBD2 (6 bases). Trimming took off 4 bases at V and 6 bases at J, with 25 bases between the two ends. The CDR3 is 17 residues long. The V gene's germline CDR1 is SNHLY and CDR2 FYNNEI.

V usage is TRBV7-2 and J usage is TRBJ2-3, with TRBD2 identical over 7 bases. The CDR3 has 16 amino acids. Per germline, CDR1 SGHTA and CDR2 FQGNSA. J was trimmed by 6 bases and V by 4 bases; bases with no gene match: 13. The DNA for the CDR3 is TGTGCCAGCAGCTCCCTGGGGCGGGGAGGGTCTGATACGCAGTATTTT. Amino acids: CASSSLGRGGSDTQYF.

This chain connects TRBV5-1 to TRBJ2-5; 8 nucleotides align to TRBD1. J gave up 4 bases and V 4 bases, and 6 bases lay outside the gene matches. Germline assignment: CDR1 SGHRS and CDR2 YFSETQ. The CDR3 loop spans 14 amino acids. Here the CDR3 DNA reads TGCGCCAGCAGCGCATACGGACAGGGAGAGACCCAGTACTTC. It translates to CASSAYGQGETQYF.

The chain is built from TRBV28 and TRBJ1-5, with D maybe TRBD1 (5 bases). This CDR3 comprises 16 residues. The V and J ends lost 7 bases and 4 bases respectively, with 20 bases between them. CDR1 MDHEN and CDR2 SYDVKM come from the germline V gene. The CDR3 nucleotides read TGTGCCAGCATTGGGGCGGGGGGGATCACTAATCAGCCCCAGCATTTT. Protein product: CASIGAGGITNQPQHF.

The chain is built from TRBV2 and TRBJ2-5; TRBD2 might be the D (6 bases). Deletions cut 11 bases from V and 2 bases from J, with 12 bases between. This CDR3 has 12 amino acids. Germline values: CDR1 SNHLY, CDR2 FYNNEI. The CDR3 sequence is CAGRDLQETQYF. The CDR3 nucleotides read TGTGCCGGAAGGGACTTGCAAGAGACCCAGTACTTC. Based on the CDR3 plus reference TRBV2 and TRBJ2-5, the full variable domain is EPEVTQTPSHQVTQMGQEVILRCVPISNHLYFYWYRQILGQKVEFLVSFYNNEISEKSEIFDDQFSVERPDGSNFTLKIRSTKLEDSAMYFCAGRDLQETQYFGPGTRLLVL.

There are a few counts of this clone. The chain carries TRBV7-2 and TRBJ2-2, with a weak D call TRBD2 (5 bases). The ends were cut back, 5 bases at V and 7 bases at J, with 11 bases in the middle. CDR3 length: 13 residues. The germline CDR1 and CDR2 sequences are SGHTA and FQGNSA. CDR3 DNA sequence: TGTGCCAGCAGCCCAACTAGGATCGGGGAGCTGTTTTTT. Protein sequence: CASSPTRIGELFF.

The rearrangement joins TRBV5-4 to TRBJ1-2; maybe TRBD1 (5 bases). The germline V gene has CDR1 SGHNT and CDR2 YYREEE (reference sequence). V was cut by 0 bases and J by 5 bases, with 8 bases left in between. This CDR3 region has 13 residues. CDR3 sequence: CASSLAGSYGYTF. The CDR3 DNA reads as TGTGCCAGCAGCTTGGCAGGGTCTTATGGCTACACCTTC.

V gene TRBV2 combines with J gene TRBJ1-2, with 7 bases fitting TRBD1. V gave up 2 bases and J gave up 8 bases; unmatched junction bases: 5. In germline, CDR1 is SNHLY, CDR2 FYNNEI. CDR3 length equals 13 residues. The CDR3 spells CASSETGVGGYTF. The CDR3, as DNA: TGTGCCAGCAGTGAAACAGGGGTGGGCGGCTACACCTTC.

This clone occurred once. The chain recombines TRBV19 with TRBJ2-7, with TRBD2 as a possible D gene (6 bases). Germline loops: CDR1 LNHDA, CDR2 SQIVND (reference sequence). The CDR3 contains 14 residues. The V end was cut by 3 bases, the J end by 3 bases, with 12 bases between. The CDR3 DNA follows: TGTGCCAGTAGTATTACCAGACTAGACTACGAGCAGTACTTC. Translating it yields CASSITRLDYEQYF.

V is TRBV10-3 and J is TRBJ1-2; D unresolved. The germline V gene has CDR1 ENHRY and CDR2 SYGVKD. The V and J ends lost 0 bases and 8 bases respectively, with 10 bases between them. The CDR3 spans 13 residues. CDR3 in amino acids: CAISESVARGYTF. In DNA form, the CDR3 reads TGTGCCATCAGTGAGTCTGTAGCTCGAGGCTACACCTTC.

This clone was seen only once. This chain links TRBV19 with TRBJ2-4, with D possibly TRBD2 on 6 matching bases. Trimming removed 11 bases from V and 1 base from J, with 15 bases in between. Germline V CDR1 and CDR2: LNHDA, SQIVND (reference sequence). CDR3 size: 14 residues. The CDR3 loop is CASCVGGAKNIQYF. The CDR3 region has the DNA TGTGCCTCATGTGTAGGAGGGGCCAAAAACATTCAGTACTTC.

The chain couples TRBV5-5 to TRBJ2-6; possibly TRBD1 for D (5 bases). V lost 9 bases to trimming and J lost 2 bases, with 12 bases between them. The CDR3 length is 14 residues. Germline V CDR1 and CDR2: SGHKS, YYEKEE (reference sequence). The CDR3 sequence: CATRQTTGANVLTF. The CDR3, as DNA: TGTGCCACAAGACAGACCACTGGGGCCAACGTCCTGACTTTC.

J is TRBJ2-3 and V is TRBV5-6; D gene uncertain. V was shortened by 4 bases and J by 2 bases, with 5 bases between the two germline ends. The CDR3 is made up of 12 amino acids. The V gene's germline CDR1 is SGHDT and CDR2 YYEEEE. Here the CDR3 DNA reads TGTGCCAGCAGCCACACCACAGATACGCAGTATTTT. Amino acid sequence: CASSHTTDTQYF.